This T cell receptor beta chain appears in the sequencing data of a study of blood T cell repertoires in COVID-19. Germline V gives CDR1 GTSNPN, CDR2 SVGIG (reference sequence). The CDR3 spans 12 residues. Trimming took off 3 bases at V and 3 bases at J, with 6 bases between the two ends. Generated by immunoSEQ multiplex PCR, the TCRdb table keeps only in-frame clones and is missing some. The table has approximately 72,000 clones, approximately 85% seen once. The sequencing sample was made of peripheral blood. This TCR was sampled from a woman of 80 years or more with active or convalescent COVID-19. The chain has TRBV30 and TRBJ1-3; D ambiguous. Here the CDR3 reads CAWSENGNTIYF. CDR3 nucleotides: TGTGCCTGGAGCGAGAATGGAAACACCATATATTTT.